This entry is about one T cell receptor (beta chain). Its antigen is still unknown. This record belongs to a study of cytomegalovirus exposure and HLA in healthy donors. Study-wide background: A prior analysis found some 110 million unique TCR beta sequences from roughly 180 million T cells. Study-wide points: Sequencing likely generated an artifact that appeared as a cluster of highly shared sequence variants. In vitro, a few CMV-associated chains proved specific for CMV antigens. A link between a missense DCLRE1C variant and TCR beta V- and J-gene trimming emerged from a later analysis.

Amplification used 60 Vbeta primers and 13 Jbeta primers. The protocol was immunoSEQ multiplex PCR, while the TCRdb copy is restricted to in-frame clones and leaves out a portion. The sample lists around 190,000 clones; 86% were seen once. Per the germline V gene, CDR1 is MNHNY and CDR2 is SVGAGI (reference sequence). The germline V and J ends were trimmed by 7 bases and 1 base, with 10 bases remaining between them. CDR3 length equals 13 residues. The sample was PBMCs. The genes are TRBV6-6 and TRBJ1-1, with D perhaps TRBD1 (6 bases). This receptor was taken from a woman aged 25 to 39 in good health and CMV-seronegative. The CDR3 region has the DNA TGTGCCAGCATTACCAGGGGGAACACTGAAGCTTTCTTT. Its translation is CASITRGNTEAFF.